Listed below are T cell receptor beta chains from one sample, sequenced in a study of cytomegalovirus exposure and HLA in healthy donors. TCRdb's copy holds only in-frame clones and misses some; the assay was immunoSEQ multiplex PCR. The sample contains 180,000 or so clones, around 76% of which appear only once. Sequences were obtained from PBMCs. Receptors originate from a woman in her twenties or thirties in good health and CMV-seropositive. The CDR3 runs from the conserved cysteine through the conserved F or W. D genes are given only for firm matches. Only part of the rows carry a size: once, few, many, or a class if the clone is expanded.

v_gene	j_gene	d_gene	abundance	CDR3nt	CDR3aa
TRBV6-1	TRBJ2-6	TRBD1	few	TGTGCCAGCAGTGAATACAGGGGGCGGCGCGGGGCCAACGTCCTGACTTTC	CASSEYRGRRGANVLTF
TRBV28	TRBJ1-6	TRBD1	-	TGTGCCAGCAGTTTAGTTGGGGGGACAGCGGTTTCACCCCTCCGCTTT	CASSLVGGTAVSPLRF
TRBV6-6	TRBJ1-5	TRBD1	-	TGTGCCAGCAGTCAGGGGGTGAGTCAGCCCCAGCATTTT	CASSQGVSQPQHF
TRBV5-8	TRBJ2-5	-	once	TGTGCCAGCAGCTTGGTGAGAAAGACCCAGTACTTC	CASSLVRKTQYF
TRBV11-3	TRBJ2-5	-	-	TGTGCCAGCAGCTTTACAGGGCCGCATTCTCAAGAGACCCAGTACTTC	CASSFTGPHSQETQYF
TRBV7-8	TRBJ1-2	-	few	TGTGCCAGCAGCTTAGCGCAACGGGGGTCCCGCCAGGGTGGCTACACCTTC	CASSLAQRGSRQGGYTF
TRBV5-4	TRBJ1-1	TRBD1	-	TGTGCCAGCAGACCCGGACAGGGGAGGACTGAAGCTTTCTTT	CASRPGQGRTEAFF
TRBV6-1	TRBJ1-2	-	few	TGTGCCAGCAGTGAAGCCCCAGGTCTTAACTATGGCTACACCTTC	CASSEAPGLNYGYTF
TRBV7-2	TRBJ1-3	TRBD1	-	TGTGCCAGCAGCCGACAGGGGGCTGGAAACACCATATATTTT	CASSRQGAGNTIYF
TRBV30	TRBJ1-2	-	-	TGTGCCTGGAGTTCCTTAGGGGTTGGCTACACCTTC	CAWSSLGVGYTF
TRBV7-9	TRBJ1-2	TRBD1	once	TGTGCCAGCAGCTGGGACAGGGGGGTCGATGGCTACACCTTC	CASSWDRGVDGYTF
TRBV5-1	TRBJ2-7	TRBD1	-	TGCGCCAGCAGCCAGGGACAGGTTAGCTCCTACGAGCAGTACTTC	CASSQGQVSSYEQYF
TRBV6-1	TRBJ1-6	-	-	TGTGCCAGCAGTGCGACAGAAGCCAATTCACCCCTCCACTTT	CASSATEANSPLHF
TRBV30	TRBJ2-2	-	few	TGTGCCTGGAGTGTACTCCTAGACACCGGGGAGCTGTTTTTT	CAWSVLLDTGELFF
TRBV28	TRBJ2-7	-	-	TGTGCCAGCAGTTGGGGCGGGATCGAAGAGCAGTACTTC	CASSWGGIEEQYF
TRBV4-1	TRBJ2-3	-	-	TGCGCCAGCAGCCAAGGAACACACGGAGGGGGCGCAGATACGCAGTATTTT	CASSQGTHGGGADTQYF
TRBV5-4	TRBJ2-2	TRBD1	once	TGTGCCAGCAGCTCGGGACAGGGGCTCAGCGGGGAGCTGTTTTTT	CASSSGQGLSGELFF
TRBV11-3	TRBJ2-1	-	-	TGTGCCAGCAGCTTAGGGGGGGATCTCGAGGTGGGTGAGCAGTTCTTC	CASSLGGDLEVGEQFF
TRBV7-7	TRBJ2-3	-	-	TGTGCCAGCAGCCCCAGACTAGGTGGGGGAGATACGCAGTATTTT	CASSPRLGGGDTQYF
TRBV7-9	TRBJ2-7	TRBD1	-	TGTGCCAGCAGCCACGACAGGGGGCGAGAGCAGTACTTC	CASSHDRGREQYF
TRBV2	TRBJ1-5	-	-	TGTGCCAGCAGTGTTCGGACAGCCAATCAGCCCCAGCATTTT	CASSVRTANQPQHF
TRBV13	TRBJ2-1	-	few	TGTGCCAGCAGCCATCGTCTAGCGAGAAATGAGCAGTTCTTC	CASSHRLARNEQFF
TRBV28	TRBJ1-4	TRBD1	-	TGTGCCAGCAGTTTACTTGACCAGGGGGCGCGAGGACTGTTTTTT	CASSLLDQGARGLFF
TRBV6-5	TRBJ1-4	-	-	TGTGCCAGCAGCCGGGGGGCGCGTCGGGAAAAACTGTTTTTT	CASSRGARREKLFF
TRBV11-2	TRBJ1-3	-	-	TGTGCCAGCAGCTTATATCCTGGAAACACCATATATTTT	CASSLYPGNTIYF
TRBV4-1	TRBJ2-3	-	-	TGCGCCAGCAGCCAAGATTTTCAGTCGGCGGGGCCGGCGGATACGCAGTATTTT	CASSQDFQSAGPADTQYF
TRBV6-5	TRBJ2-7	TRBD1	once	TGTGCCAGCAGTCCCAGGACAGGGGGACCCTACGAGCAGTACTTC	CASSPRTGGPYEQYF
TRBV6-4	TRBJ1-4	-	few	TGTGCCAGCAGTGAAGGTGAACAGGAGAGGCTGTTTTTT	CASSEGEQERLFF
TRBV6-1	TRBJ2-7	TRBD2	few	TGTGCCAGCAGTGAAGGTGCCAGCGGGGGGACCTACGAGCAGTACTTC	CASSEGASGGTYEQYF
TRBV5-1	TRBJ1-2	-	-	TGCGCCAGCAGCCTAGGACGTCAGGGTTCCGGTGGCTACACCTTC	CASSLGRQGSGGYTF
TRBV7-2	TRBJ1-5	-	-	TGTGCCAGCAGCTTAGGAGGGTATAGCAATCAGCCCCAGCATTTT	CASSLGGYSNQPQHF
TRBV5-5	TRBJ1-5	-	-	TGTGCCAGCAGCTTCCAGGGGCATCAGCCCCAGCATTTT	CASSFQGHQPQHF
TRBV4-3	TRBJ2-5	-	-	TGCGCCAGCAGCCAAGAGGGCCGGGGGGAGACCCAGTACTTC	CASSQEGRGETQYF
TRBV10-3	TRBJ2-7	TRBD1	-	TGTGCCATCAGTGGTGGACAGGGGGCCCCCTACTACGAGCAGTACTTC	CAISGGQGAPYYEQYF
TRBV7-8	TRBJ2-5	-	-	TGTGCCAGCAGCCAGTACCAAGAGACCCAGTACTTC	CASSQYQETQYF
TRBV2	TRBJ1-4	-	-	TGTGCCAGCAGTTCCGGGGTGCCAGGAAAACTGTTTTTT	CASSSGVPGKLFF
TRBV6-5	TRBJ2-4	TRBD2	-	TGTGCCAGCAGCCGGGGGGGCGTTCGTGGGAACATTCAGTACTTC	CASSRGGVRGNIQYF
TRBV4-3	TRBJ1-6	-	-	TGCGCCAGCAGCCAAGATACAGGGTATCCGTATAATTCACCCCTCCACTTT	CASSQDTGYPYNSPLHF
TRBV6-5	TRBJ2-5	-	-	TGTGCCAGCAGCCGTCAAGTGGGGAGGGAGACCCAGTACTTC	CASSRQVGRETQYF
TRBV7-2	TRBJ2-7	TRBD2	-	TGTGCCAGCAGCTGGACTAGCGGGGGGGAATACGAGCAGTACTTC	CASSWTSGGEYEQYF
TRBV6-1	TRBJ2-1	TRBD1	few	TGTGCCAGCAGCCCCACCCGACAGGGCGATGAGCAGTTCTTC	CASSPTRQGDEQFF
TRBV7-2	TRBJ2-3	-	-	TGTGCCAGCAGCTTTAACGGGGTCAAAGATACGCAGTATTTT	CASSFNGVKDTQYF
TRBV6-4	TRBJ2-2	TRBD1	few	TGTGCCAGCAGTAAATCTACAGGGGGCGCTGAGGCCGGGGAGCTGTTTTTT	CASSKSTGGAEAGELFF
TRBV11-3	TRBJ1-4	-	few	TGTGCCAGCAGCCCGGACAGCTATAATGAAAAACTGTTTTTT	CASSPDSYNEKLFF
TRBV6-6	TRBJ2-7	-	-	TGTGCCAGCTGGGGGGACCCAGGGCCGCGTCACGAGCAGTACTTC	CASWGDPGPRHEQYF
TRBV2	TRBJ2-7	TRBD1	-	TGTGCCAGCAGGCCTCCGGGACAGGGCCGATACGAGCAGTACTTC	CASRPPGQGRYEQYF
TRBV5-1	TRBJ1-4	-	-	TGCGCCAGCAGCTTATCACCTACAACTAATGAAAAACTGTTTTTT	CASSLSPTTNEKLFF
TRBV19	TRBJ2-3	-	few	TGTGCCAGTTCCCCCTGGTTACGGGACACTACGCAGTATTTT	CASSPWLRDTTQYF
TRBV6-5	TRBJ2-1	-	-	TGTGCCAGCACCAAAGACAGGAGCTCCTACAATGAGCAGTTCTTC	CASTKDRSSYNEQFF
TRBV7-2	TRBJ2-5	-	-	TGTGCCAGCAGTTTTTCTAGGTTTGAGACCCAGTACTTC	CASSFSRFETQYF
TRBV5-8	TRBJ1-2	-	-	TGTGCCAGCAGCTTCGGGGGAAAGGGAAACTATGGCTACACCTTC	CASSFGGKGNYGYTF